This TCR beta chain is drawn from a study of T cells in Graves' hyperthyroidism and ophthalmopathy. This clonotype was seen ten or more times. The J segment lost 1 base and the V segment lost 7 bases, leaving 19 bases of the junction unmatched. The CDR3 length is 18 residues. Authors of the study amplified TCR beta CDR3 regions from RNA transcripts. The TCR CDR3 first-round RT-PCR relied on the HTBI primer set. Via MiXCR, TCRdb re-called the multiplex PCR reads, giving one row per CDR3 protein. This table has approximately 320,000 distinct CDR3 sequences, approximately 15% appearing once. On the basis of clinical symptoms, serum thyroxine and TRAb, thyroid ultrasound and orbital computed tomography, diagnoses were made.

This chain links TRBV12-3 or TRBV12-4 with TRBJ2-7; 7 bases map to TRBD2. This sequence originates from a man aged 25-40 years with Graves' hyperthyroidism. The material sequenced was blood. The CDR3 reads CASTLGAVGREQSYEQYF. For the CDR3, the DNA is TGTGCCAGCACCCTAGGGGCGGTAGGGCGGGAGCAGTCCTACGAGCAGTACTTC.